This T cell receptor (beta chain) was identified in a study of blood T cell repertoires in COVID-19. The overall study: The origin of the acute and convalescent COVID-19 samples was the United States, Italy and Spain. In each case, the material was cDNA or gDNA derived from T cells, B-cell-depleted T cells, or PBMCs.

This CDR3 comprises 14 residues. The V end was cut by 4 bases, the J end by 2 bases, with 11 bases between. Germline CDR1 and CDR2: SGHVS and FQNEAQ. This clone was detected only once. Study processing details: Estimation of nucleated cell counts relied on the amplification of reference gene primers. Assay used: immunoSEQ multiplex PCR; TCRdb lists only in-frame clones, some missing. V, J and clone size were drawn from that table, and D and trimming were deduced from the DNA. There are 300,000 to 400,000 clones in the sample; roughly 86% occur only once, and 3% lies in the top ten. The specimen was peripheral blood. The chain is built from TRBV7-8 and TRBJ2-5; possibly TRBD2 for D (5 bases). This receptor was taken from a human donor in a cohort sampled during active COVID-19. The CDR3, as DNA: TGTGCCAGCAGCTCCAGGACGGGACAAGAGACCCAGTACTTC. Translating it yields CASSSRTGQETQYF.